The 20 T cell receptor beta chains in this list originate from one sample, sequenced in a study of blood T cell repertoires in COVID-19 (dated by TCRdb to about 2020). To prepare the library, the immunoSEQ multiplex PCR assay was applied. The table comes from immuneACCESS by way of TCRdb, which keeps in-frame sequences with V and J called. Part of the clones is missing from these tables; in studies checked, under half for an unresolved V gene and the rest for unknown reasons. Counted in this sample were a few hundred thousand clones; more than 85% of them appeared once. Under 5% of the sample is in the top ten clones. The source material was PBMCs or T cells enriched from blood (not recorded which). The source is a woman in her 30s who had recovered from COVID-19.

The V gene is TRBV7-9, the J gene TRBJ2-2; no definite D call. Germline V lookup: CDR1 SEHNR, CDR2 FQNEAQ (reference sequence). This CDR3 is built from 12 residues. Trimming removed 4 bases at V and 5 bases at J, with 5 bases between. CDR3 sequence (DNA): TGTGCCAGCAGCTACAATACCGGGGAGCTGTTTTTT. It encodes CASSYNTGELFF. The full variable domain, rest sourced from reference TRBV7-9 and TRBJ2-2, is DTGVSQNPRHKITKRGQNVTFRCDPISEHNRLYWYRQTLGQGPEFLTYFQNEAQLEKSRLLSDRFSAERPKGSFSTLEIQRTEQGDSAMYLCASSYNTGELFFGEGSRLTVL.

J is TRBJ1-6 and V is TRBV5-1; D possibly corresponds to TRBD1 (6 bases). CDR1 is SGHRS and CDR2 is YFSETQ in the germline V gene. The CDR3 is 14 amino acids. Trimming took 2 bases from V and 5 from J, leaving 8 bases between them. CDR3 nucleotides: TGCGCCAGCAGCTTCCGGACAGATAATTCACCCCTCCACTTT. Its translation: CASSFRTDNSPLHF.

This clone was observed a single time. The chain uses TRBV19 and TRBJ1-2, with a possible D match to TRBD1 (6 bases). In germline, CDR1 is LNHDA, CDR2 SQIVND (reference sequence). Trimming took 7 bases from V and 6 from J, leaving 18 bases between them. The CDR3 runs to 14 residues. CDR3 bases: TGTGCCAGTAAGGGCCGGCAGGGGCTGGATGGCTACACCTTC. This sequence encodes CASKGRQGLDGYTF. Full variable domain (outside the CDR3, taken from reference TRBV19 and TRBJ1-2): DGGITQSPKYLFRKEGQNVTLSCEQNLNHDAMYWYRQDPGQGLRLIYYSQIVNDFQKGDIAEGYSVSREKKESFPLTVTSAQKNPTAFYLCASKGRQGLDGYTFGSGTRLTVV.

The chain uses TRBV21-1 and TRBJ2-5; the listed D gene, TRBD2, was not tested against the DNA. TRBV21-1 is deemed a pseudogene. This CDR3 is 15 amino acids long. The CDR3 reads CASSTGRELWETQYF. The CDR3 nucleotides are TGTGCCAGCAGCACGGGGAGGGAGCTATGGGAGACCCAGTACTTC.

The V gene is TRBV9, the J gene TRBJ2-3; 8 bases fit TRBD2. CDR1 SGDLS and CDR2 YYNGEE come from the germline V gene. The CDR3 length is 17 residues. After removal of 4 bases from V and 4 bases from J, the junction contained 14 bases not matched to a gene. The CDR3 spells CASSPSLGGRRSDTQYF. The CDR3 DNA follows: TGTGCCAGCAGCCCGAGCCTGGGCGGGAGGAGATCAGATACGCAGTATTTT.

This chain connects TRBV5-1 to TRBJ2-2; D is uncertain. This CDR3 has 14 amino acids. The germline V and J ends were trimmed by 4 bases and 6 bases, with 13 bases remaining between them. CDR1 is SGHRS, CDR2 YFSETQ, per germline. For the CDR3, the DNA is TGCGCCAGCAGCCTCGGAACAGACCCCGGGGAGCTGTTTTTT. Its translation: CASSLGTDPGELFF.

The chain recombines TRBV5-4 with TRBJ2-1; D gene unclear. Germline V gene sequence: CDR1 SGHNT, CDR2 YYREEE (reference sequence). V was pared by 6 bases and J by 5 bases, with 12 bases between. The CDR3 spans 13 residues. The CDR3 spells CASTGLGDNEQFF. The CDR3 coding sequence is TGTGCCAGCACCGGCTTAGGAGACAATGAGCAGTTCTTC.

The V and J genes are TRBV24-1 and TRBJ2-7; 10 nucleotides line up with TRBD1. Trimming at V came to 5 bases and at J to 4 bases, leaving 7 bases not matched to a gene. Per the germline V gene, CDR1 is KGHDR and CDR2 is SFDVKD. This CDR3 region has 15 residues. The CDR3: CATSGPGQGSYEQYF. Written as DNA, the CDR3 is TGTGCCACCAGTGGTCCGGGACAGGGGTCGTACGAGCAGTACTTC.

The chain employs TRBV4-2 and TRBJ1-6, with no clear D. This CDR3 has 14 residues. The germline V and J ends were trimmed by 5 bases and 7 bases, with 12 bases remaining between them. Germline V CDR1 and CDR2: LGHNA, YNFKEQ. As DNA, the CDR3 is TGTGCCAGCAGCTCGCACCTGGAGAATTCACCCCTCCACTTT. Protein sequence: CASSSHLENSPLHF.

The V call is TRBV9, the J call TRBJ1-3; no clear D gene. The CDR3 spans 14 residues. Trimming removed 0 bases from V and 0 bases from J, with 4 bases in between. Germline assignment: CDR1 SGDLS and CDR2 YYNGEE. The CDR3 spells CASSVVASGNTIYF. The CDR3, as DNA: TGTGCCAGCAGCGTAGTAGCCTCTGGAAACACCATATATTTT.

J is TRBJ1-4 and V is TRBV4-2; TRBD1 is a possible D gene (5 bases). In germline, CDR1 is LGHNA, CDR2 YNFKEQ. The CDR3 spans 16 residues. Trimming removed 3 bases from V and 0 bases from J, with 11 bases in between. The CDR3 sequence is CASSHTRQSTNEKLFF. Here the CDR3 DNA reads TGTGCCAGCAGCCACACTCGACAGTCAACTAATGAAAAACTGTTTTTT.

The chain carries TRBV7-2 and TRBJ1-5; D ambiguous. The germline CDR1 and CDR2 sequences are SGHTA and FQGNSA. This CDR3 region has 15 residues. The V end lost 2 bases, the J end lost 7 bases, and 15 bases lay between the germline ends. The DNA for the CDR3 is TGTGCCAGCAGCTTATCCATGTTCACGGGGCAGCCCCAGCATTTT. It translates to CASSLSMFTGQPQHF.

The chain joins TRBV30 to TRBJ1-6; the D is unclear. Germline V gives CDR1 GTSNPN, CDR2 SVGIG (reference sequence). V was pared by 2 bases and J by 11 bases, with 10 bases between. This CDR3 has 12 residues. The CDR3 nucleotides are TGTGCCTGGAGTTTCGAGGTGCCACCCCTCCACTTT. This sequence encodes CAWSFEVPPLHF. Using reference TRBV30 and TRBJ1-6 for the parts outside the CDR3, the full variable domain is SQTIHQWPATLVQPVGSPLSLECTVEGTSNPNLYWYRQAAGRGLQLLFYSVGIGQISSEVPQNLSASRPQDRQFILSSKKLLLSDSGFYLCAWSFEVPPLHFGNGTRLTVT.

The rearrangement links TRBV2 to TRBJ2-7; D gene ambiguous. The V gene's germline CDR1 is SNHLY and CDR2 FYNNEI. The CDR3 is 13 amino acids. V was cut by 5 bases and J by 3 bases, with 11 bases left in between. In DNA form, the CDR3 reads TGTGCCAGCAGTCAATACCAGCGCTACGAGCAGTACTTC. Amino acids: CASSQYQRYEQYF.

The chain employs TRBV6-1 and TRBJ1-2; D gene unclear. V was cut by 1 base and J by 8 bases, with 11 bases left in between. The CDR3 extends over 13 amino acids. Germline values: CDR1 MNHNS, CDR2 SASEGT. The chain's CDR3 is CASSEVVSTGYTF. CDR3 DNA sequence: TGTGCCAGCAGTGAAGTCGTCAGTACAGGCTACACCTTC.

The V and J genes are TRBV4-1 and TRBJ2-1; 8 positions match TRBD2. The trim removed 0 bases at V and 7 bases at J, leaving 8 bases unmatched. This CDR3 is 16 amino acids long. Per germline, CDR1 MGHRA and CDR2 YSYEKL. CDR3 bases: TGCGCCAGCAGCCAAGATCAGGGCGCTAGCGGGAATGAGCAGTTCTTC. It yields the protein CASSQDQGASGNEQFF.

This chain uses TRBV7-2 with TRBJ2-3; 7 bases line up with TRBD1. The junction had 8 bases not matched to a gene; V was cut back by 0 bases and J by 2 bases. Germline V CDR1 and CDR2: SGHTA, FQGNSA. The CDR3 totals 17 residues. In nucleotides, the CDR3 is TGTGCCAGCAGCTTAGCTGGCCCAGGGGGTTTCACAGATACGCAGTATTTT. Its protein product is CASSLAGPGGFTDTQYF.

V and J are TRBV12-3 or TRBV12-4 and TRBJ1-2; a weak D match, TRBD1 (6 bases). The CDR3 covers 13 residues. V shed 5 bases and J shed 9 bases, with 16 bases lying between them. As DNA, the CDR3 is TGTGCCAGCAGTCCACAGGGTCGGAGAAGCTACACCTTC. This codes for CASSPQGRRSYTF.

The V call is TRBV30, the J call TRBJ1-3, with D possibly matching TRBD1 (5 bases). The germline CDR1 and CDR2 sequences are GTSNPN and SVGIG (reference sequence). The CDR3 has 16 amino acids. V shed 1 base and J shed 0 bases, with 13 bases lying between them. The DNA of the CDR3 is TGTGCCTGGAGTGCGGCAGGGATTCTCTCTGGAAACACCATATATTTT. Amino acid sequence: CAWSAAGILSGNTIYF.

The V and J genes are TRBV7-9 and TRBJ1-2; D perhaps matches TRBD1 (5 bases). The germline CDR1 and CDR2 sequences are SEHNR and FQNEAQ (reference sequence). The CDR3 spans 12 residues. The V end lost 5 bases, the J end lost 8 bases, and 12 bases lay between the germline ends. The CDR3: CASSRDFEGYTF. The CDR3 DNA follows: TGTGCCAGCAGCCGGGACTTTGAGGGCTACACCTTC.